This T cell receptor (beta chain) stems from a study of cytomegalovirus exposure and HLA in healthy donors. The PCR had 60 Vbeta and 13 Jbeta primers. This table comes from immunoSEQ multiplex PCR, and its TCRdb copy is limited to in-frame clones, with some not included. The sample carries over 100,000 clones, about 75% recorded once. The CDR3 is made up of 15 amino acids. CDR1 is SGDLS, CDR2 YYNGEE, per germline. V was trimmed by 3 bases and J by 3 bases, leaving 13 bases between them. This clone was seen only a few times. The gene calls are TRBV9 and TRBJ1-3; D is perhaps TRBD1 (6 bases). Sequencing was done on a sample of PBMCs. This receptor was obtained from a woman aged 40 to 50 in good health and CMV-seronegative. CDR3 loop: CASSGDTGFGNTIYF. In nucleotides, the CDR3 is TGTGCCAGCAGCGGAGACACAGGGTTTGGAAACACCATATATTTT.